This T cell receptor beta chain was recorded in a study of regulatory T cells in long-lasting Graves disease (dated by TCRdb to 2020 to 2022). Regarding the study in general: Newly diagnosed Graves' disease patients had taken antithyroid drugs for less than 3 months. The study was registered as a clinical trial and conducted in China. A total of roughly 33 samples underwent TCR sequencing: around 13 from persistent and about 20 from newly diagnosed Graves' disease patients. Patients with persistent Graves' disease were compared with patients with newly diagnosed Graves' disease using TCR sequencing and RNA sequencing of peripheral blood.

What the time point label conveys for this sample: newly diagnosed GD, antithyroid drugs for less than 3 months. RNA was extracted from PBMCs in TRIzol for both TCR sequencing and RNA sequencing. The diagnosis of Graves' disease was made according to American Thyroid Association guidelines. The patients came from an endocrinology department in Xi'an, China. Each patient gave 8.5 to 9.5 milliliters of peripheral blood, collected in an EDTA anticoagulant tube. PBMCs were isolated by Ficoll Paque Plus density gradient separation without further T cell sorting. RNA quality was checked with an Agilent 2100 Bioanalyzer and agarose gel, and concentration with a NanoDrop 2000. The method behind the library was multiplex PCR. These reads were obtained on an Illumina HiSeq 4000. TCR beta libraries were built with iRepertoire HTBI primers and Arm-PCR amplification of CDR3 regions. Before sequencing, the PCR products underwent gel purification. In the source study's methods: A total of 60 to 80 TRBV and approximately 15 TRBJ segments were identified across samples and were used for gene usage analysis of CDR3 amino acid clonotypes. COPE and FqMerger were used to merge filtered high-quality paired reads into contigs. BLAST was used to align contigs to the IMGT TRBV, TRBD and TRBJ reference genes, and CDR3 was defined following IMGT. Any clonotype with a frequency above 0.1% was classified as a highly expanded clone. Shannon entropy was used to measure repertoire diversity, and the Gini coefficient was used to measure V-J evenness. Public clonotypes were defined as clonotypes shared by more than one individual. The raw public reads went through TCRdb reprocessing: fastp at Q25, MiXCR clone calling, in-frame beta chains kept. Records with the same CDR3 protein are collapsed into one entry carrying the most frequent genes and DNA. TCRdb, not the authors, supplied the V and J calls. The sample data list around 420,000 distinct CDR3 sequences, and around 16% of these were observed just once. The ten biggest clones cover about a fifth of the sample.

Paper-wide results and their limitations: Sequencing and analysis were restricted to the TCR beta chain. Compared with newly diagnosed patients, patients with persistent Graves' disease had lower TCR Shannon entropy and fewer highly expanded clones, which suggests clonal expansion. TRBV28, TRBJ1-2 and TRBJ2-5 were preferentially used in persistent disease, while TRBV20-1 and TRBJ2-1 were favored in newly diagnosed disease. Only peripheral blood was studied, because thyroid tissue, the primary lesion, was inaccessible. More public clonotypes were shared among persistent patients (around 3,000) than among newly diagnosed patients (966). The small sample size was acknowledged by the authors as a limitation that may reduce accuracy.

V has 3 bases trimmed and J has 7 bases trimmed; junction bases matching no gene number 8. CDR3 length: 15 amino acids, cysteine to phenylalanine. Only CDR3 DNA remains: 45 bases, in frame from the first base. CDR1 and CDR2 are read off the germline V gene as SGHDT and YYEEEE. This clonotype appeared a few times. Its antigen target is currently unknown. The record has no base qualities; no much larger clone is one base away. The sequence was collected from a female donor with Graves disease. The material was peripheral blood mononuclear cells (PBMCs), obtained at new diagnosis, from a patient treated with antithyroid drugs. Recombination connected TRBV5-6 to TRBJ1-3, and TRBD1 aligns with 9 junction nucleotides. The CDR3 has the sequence CASSSKQGAVNTIYF. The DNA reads TGTGCCAGCAGCTCCAAACAGGGGGCCGTGAACACCATATATTTT.